The 31 T cell receptor beta chains listed next were all sequenced from one sample in a study of graft-versus-host responses after intestinal transplantation. Measured with immunoSEQ multiplex PCR; TCRdb has only the in-frame clones, and not every one. This table holds tens of thousands of clones, roughly 93% found once. Sequencing used PBMCs, obtained roughly 68 days after intestinal transplant. Receptor source: a human patient who received an intestinal transplant, so some T cells may come from the graft donor.

The CDR3 loop is CASRPSTGELFF. Here the CDR3 DNA reads TGTGCCAGCAGACCTTCGACCGGGGAGCTGTTTTTT. The chain recombines TRBV28 with TRBJ2-2; D is unresolved. CDR1 and CDR2 (germline): MDHEN, SYDVKM. This CDR3 is 12 amino acids long. Trimming took off 6 bases at V and 5 bases at J, with 7 bases between the two ends.

This clone is a singleton in its sample. The rearrangement joins TRBV7-9 to TRBJ1-5; TRBD1 aligns across 7 bases. The germline V gene encodes CDR1 SEHNR and CDR2 FQNEAQ (reference sequence). The CDR3 sequence is 17 residues long. J was trimmed by 0 bases and V by 1 base; bases with no gene match: 6. The CDR3 region is CASSLDGTVDSNQPQHF. DNA for the CDR3: TGTGCCAGCAGCTTAGATGGGACAGTAGATAGCAATCAGCCCCAGCATTTT.

The chain has TRBV2 and TRBJ1-1; 7 bases match TRBD1. CDR3 size: 11 residues. After removal of 6 bases from V and 6 bases from J, the junction contained 1 base not matched to a gene. Per the germline V gene, CDR1 is SNHLY and CDR2 is FYNNEI. DNA of the CDR3: TGTGCCAGCAGCCAGGGGGCTGAAGCTTTCTTT. Amino acid sequence: CASSQGAEAFF.

The V and J genes are TRBV5-4 and TRBJ1-2; D not certain. Germline values: CDR1 SGHNT, CDR2 YYREEE (reference sequence). V was shortened by 3 bases and J by 4 bases, with 13 bases between the two germline ends. This CDR3 spans 14 amino acids. CDR3 residues: CASSSGPRGYGYTF. The CDR3 coding sequence is TGTGCCAGCAGCTCCGGGCCTCGGGGCTATGGCTACACCTTC. The whole variable domain, filled in from reference TRBV5-4 and TRBJ1-2, reads ETGVTQSPTHLIKTRGQQVTLRCSSQSGHNTVSWYQQALGQGPQFIFQYYREEENGRGNFPPRFSGLQFPNYSSELNVNALELDDSALYLCASSSGPRGYGYTFGSGTRLTVV.

The chain carries TRBV30 and TRBJ2-3; the D is unclear. This CDR3 spans 14 amino acids. V lost 2 bases to trimming and J lost 1 base, with 10 bases between them. Germline V gene lookup returns CDR1 GTSNPN and CDR2 SVGIG (reference sequence). The CDR3 region has the DNA TGTGCCTGGAGTCACGCCTACGGCACAGATACGCAGTATTTT. This translates into CAWSHAYGTDTQYF.

V usage is TRBV5-6 and J usage is TRBJ1-1, with D hard to call. CDR1 is SGHDT and CDR2 is YYEEEE in the germline V gene. The CDR3 spans 18 residues. V lost 0 bases, J lost 6 bases, and 24 bases lay in between. CDR3 DNA sequence: TGTGCCAGCAGCTTGGCCGGGGAGGGTCAGTTCCTTTTCCCTGAAGCTTTCTTT. Translation: CASSLAGEGQFLFPEAFF. Full variable domain (missing parts from reference TRBV5-6 and TRBJ1-1): DAGVTQSPTHLIKTRGQQVTLRCSPKSGHDTVSWYQQALGQGPQFIFQYYEEEERQRGNFPDRFSGHQFPNYSSELNVNALLLGDSALYLCASSLAGEGQFLFPEAFFGQGTRLTVV.

The V call is TRBV5-1, the J call TRBJ1-2; no firm D call. The CDR3 has 13 residues. The germline V gene has CDR1 SGHRS and CDR2 YFSETQ. Trimming took 0 bases from V and 1 from J, leaving 4 bases between them. This chain's CDR3 is CASSLDNNYGYTF. The CDR3 DNA reads as TGCGCCAGCAGCTTGGACAATAACTATGGCTACACCTTC.

This chain uses TRBV9 with TRBJ1-2; tentatively, D is TRBD1 (5 bases). Looked up from germline, CDR1 is SGDLS and CDR2 is YYNGEE. The CDR3 is made up of 14 amino acids. The V gene lost 0 bases and the J gene lost 4 bases, with 10 bases spanning the gap. The CDR3 DNA reads TGTGCCAGCAGCGTAGGGGGACTAACCTATGGCTACACCTTC. Residues: CASSVGGLTYGYTF.

The chain links TRBV30 to TRBJ2-1; no firm D call. Germline CDR1 GTSNPN, CDR2 SVGIG (reference sequence). The CDR3 is 12 amino acids. Trimming removed 0 bases at V and 10 bases at J, with 10 bases between. The CDR3 loop reads CAWSVVRLEQFF. CDR3 bases: TGTGCCTGGAGTGTGGTGCGCTTGGAGCAGTTCTTC.

Only one count was recorded for this clone. The J gene is TRBJ1-1, the V gene TRBV5-7; a weak D match, TRBD1 (5 bases). TRBV5-7 is known as an ORF, though its function is uncertain. Trimming pared 1 base from V and 1 base from J, leaving 14 bases between. The length of the CDR3 is 16 residues. The chain's CDR3 is CASSLTRWGRNTEAFF. The CDR3 coding sequence is TGTGCCAGCAGCTTGACCCGCTGGGGCCGGAACACTGAAGCTTTCTTT.

This chain uses TRBV30 with TRBJ2-2; TRBD2 might be the D (6 bases). CDR1 is GTSNPN, CDR2 SVGIG, per germline (reference sequence). The CDR3 loop spans 15 amino acids. V lost 5 bases, J lost 0 bases, and 13 bases lay in between. The CDR3 sequence is CAWVASGANTGELFF. Here the CDR3 DNA reads TGTGCCTGGGTGGCCTCGGGGGCGAACACCGGGGAGCTGTTTTTT.

This chain joins TRBV5-1 and TRBJ2-6, with TRBD1 identical over 7 bases. Germline V CDR1 and CDR2: SGHRS, YFSETQ. V lost 5 bases to trimming and J lost 0 bases; unmatched junction nucleotides: 11. The CDR3 is 18 amino acids. CDR3 coding DNA: TGCGCCAGCAGAACAACAGGGGTTTTCAGCTCTGGGGCCAACGTCCTGACTTTC. As protein: CASRTTGVFSSGANVLTF.

The chain is built from TRBV7-9 and TRBJ2-1; no firm D call. Trimming stripped 5 bases from V and 12 bases from J, with 8 bases between. This CDR3 is 10 amino acids long. The germline CDR1 and CDR2 sequences are SEHNR and FQNEAQ (reference sequence). CDR3 nucleotide sequence: TGTGCCAGCAGCGGCAAAAGGCAGTTCTTC. It yields the protein CASSGKRQFF.

This chain uses TRBV2 with TRBJ2-7; 7 bases agree with TRBD2. Germline CDR1 is SNHLY and CDR2 is FYNNEI. This CDR3 region has 14 residues. V shed 3 bases, J shed 2 bases, and the junction held 4 bases outside the gene matches. The CDR3 nucleotides read TGTGCCAGCAGTGACGCTCGGGGGGCCTACGAGCAGTACTTC. Translated, it gives CASSDARGAYEQYF.

The chain uses TRBV6-6 and TRBJ1-5; D might be TRBD1 (6 bases). The CDR3 spans 15 residues. V lost 1 base, J lost 9 bases, and 16 bases lay in between. CDR1 and CDR2 from the germline V gene are MNHNY and SVGAGI (reference sequence). The CDR3 bases are TGTGCCAGCAGTTACTATAGGGGGGCTAGGGGGCCCCAGCATTTT. Encoded protein: CASSYYRGARGPQHF.

This rearrangement joins TRBV2 to TRBJ2-7; 9 bases align to TRBD2. The CDR3 covers 15 residues. Germline V gives CDR1 SNHLY, CDR2 FYNNEI. V was pared by 2 bases and J by 3 bases, with 5 bases of the junction left unmatched. CDR3 residues: CASSELTSGHYEQYF. For the CDR3, the DNA is TGTGCCAGCAGTGAATTGACTAGCGGACACTACGAGCAGTACTTC.

Regarding this clone: The junction does not match germline at one end; this may be a read error. The sample has other DNA sequences that encode this CDR3 too. J is TRBJ2-7 and V is TRBV29-1; 9 nucleotides line up with TRBD1. Germline CDR1 and CDR2: SQVTM and ANQGSEA. There are 14 residues in the CDR3. The CDR3 sequence is CSVVGQGTLYEQYF. The CDR3 DNA is TGTAGCGTTGTCGGACAGGGGACTCTCTACGAGCAGTACTTC.

The chain has TRBV4-3 and TRBJ2-5, with D perhaps matching TRBD2 (6 bases). This CDR3 is built from 16 residues. Looked up from germline, CDR1 is LGHNA and CDR2 is YSLEER. The V end lost 0 bases, the J end lost 5 bases, and 16 bases lay between the germline ends. DNA of the CDR3: TGCGCCAGCAGCCAAGATTGGAGGGGCGTTAGGGAGACCCAGTACTTC. As protein: CASSQDWRGVRETQYF.

The gene calls are TRBV9 and TRBJ2-1; the D gene is possibly TRBD1 (5 bases). V was clipped by 3 bases and J by 7 bases, with 14 bases between them. CDR1 and CDR2 (germline): SGDLS, YYNGEE. The CDR3 runs 14 residues. This CDR3 reads CASSAQGSLNEQFF. In nucleotides, the CDR3 is TGTGCCAGCAGCGCCCAGGGATCCCTAAATGAGCAGTTCTTC.

The genes are TRBV28 and TRBJ2-5; no clear D gene. With the DNA end fitting TRBJ2-7 better, the J assignment may be wrong. Germline CDR1 is MDHEN and CDR2 is SYDVKM. This CDR3 has 15 amino acids. The CDR3 DNA sequence: TGTGCCAGCAGTTTTCGGTTAAGGTGGACCTACGAGCAGTACTTC. It is translated as CASSFRLRWTYEQYF.

V usage is TRBV19 and J usage is TRBJ1-1; the D is unclear. Per germline, CDR1 LNHDA and CDR2 SQIVND (reference sequence). The CDR3 consists of 13 residues. The germline V and J ends were trimmed by 4 bases and 2 bases, with 8 bases remaining between them. The CDR3 nucleotides are TGTGCCAGTAGTACAGTCGGCAACACTGAAGCTTTCTTT. This translates into CASSTVGNTEAFF.

CDR3 in DNA: TGTGCCAGCAGTGAATGGGACAGGGCGGACACTGAAGCTTTCTTT. Its translation: CASSEWDRADTEAFF. The chain has TRBV6-1 and TRBJ1-1; 9 positions match TRBD1. The CDR3 extends over 15 amino acids. Germline-derived CDR1 and CDR2 are MNHNS and SASEGT. After removal of 2 bases from V and 3 bases from J, the junction contained 4 bases not matched to a gene.

In this sample, this clone turned up a few times. The chain has TRBV13 and TRBJ2-7; D remains ambiguous. Trimming removed 1 base at V and 2 bases at J, with 6 bases between. The CDR3 is made up of 13 amino acids. From germline, CDR1 is PRHDT and CDR2 FYEKMQ (reference sequence). CDR3 sequence (DNA): TGTGCCAGCAGCTTAGTGTCAACCTACGAGCAGTACTTC. Residues: CASSLVSTYEQYF. The full variable domain, with the rest looked up from reference TRBV13 and TRBJ2-7, is AAGVIQSPRHLIKEKRETATLKCYPIPRHDTVYWYQQGPGQDPQFLISFYEKMQSDKGSIPDRFSAQQFSDYHSELNMSSLELGDSALYFCASSLVSTYEQYFGPGTRLTVT.

The rearrangement links TRBV6-4 to TRBJ1-2; D is unresolved. The CDR3 runs to 17 residues. V was trimmed by 5 bases and J by 4 bases, leaving 23 bases between them. The germline CDR1 and CDR2 sequences are MRHNA and SNTAGT. This CDR3 is CASSMANPHGKTYGYTF. In DNA, the CDR3 is TGTGCCAGCAGTATGGCAAACCCACACGGAAAGACCTATGGCTACACCTTC.

The chain uses TRBV7-9 and TRBJ2-5; 10 bases line up with TRBD2. Germline CDR1 is SEHNR and CDR2 is FQNEAQ (reference sequence). The CDR3 has 16 amino acids. The junction had 9 bases not matched to a gene; V was cut back by 4 bases and J by 4 bases. The CDR3 protein is CASSSSGTSVPETQYF. CDR3 nucleotides: TGTGCCAGCAGCTCTTCCGGGACTAGCGTTCCAGAGACCCAGTACTTC. The full variable domain, rest sourced from reference TRBV7-9 and TRBJ2-5, is DTGVSQNPRHKITKRGQNVTFRCDPISEHNRLYWYRQTLGQGPEFLTYFQNEAQLEKSRLLSDRFSAERPKGSFSTLEIQRTEQGDSAMYLCASSSSGTSVPETQYFGPGTRLLVL.

The chain is built from TRBV5-1 and TRBJ1-1, with TRBD1 as a possible D gene (5 bases). Trimming took off 0 bases at V and 0 bases at J, with 18 bases between the two ends. The length of the CDR3 is 18 residues. Germline V CDR1 and CDR2: SGHRS, YFSETQ. The CDR3 DNA sequence: TGCGCCAGCAGCTTGGCCTGGTTCCACTGGGGGATGAACACTGAAGCTTTCTTT. Translated, it gives CASSLAWFHWGMNTEAFF.

The V gene is TRBV12-5, the J gene TRBJ2-1; TRBD2 is a possible D gene (6 bases). Trimming took off 0 bases at V and 0 bases at J, with 24 bases between the two ends. CDR3 size: 21 residues. Germline CDR1 and CDR2: LGHNT and FRNRAP. In DNA form, the CDR3 reads TGTGCTAGTGGTTTGGTGGTCTGGGCTGGGAGGAGGGTGAGCTCCTACAATGAGCAGTTCTTC. The encoded protein is CASGLVVWAGRRVSSYNEQFF. Looking up the rest from reference TRBV12-5 and TRBJ2-1 gives the full variable domain: DARVTQTPRHKVTEMGQEVTMRCQPILGHNTVFWYRQTMMQGLELLAYFRNRAPLDDSGMPKDRFSAEMPDATLATLKIQPSEPRDSAVYFCASGLVVWAGRRVSSYNEQFFGPGTRLTVL.

The rearrangement joins TRBV6-6 to TRBJ1-3, with D unclear. This CDR3 contains 16 residues. Looked up from germline, CDR1 is MNHNY and CDR2 is SVGAGI (reference sequence). The germline V and J ends were trimmed by 6 bases and 0 bases, with 15 bases remaining between them. Written as DNA, the CDR3 is TGTGCCAGCAGCCCTCTTCGTTGGGGCTCTGGAAACACCATATATTTT. As protein: CASSPLRWGSGNTIYF.

The chain is built from TRBV7-9 and TRBJ2-7; D is perhaps TRBD1 (5 bases). Germline V CDR1 and CDR2: SEHNR, FQNEAQ (reference sequence). The V gene lost 6 bases and the J gene lost 5 bases, with 17 bases spanning the gap. The CDR3 consists of 14 residues. The CDR3 loop reads CASRSWGWIDEQYF. As DNA, the CDR3 is TGTGCCAGCAGATCATGGGGCTGGATAGACGAGCAGTACTTC.

The rearrangement joins TRBV9 to TRBJ1-2; no firm D call. Germline lookup yields CDR1 SGDLS and CDR2 YYNGEE. V was clipped by 3 bases and J by 3 bases, with 15 bases between them. The CDR3 consists of 15 residues. CDR3 in DNA: TGTGCCAGCAGCGCCCAAAAAGGCGGGGACTATGGCTACACCTTC. Translating gives CASSAQKGGDYGYTF. The entire variable domain, with the rest obtained from reference TRBV9 and TRBJ1-2, is as follows: DSGVTQTPKHLITATGQRVTLRCSPRSGDLSVYWYQQSLDQGLQFLIQYYNGEERAKGNILERFSAQQFPDLHSELNLSSLELGDSALYFCASSAQKGGDYGYTFGSGTRLTVV.

This chain joins TRBV7-9 and TRBJ2-7, with TRBD2 matching over 8 bases. The length of the CDR3 is 14 residues. The germline V gene has CDR1 SEHNR and CDR2 FQNEAQ (reference sequence). Germline trimming cut 7 bases from V and 6 bases from J; bases unmatched to any gene: 11. In DNA, the CDR3 is TGTGCCAGCAACCCGACTAGCCGGGAGGGCGAGCAGTACTTC. Residues: CASNPTSREGEQYF.